The 14 T cell receptor beta chains presented below share a single source sample, sequenced in a study of shared clonotypes between healthy human individuals. Method: immunoSEQ multiplex PCR; TCRdb's copy keeps in-frame clones and lacks some. The sample carries fewer than 1.6 million clones, approximately 98.5% recorded once. The sequenced sample was naive CD4+ T cells sorted from blood. Subset noted: CD45RA+ positively selected. These receptors were obtained from a man under 40 in good health.

The CDR3 bases are TGTGCCACCAGCCCGGGACAGAACAATGAGCAGTTCTTC. Protein sequence: CATSPGQNNEQFF. The chain combines TRBV28 with TRBJ2-1, with 7 bases matching TRBD1. Germline CDR1 MDHEN, CDR2 SYDVKM. The ends lost 10 bases at V and 5 bases at J; junction bases unmatched: 8. The CDR3 is made up of 13 amino acids.

V and J are TRBV5-1 and TRBJ2-2, with TRBD2 matching over 7 bases. V lost 7 bases, J lost 5 bases, and 5 bases stayed unmatched. The CDR3 is 13 amino acids. The germline CDR1 and CDR2 sequences are SGHRS and YFSETQ. The CDR3 nucleotides are TGCGCCAGCGGCGGGAGAGATACCGGGGAGCTGTTTTTT. Its translation: CASGGRDTGELFF.

The chain has TRBV5-8 and TRBJ1-2, with D possibly matching TRBD1 (6 bases). Trimming removed 4 bases from V and 8 bases from J, with 27 bases in between. Germline-derived CDR1 and CDR2 are SGHTS and YDEGEE. The CDR3 totals 17 residues. The CDR3 loop reads CASSATTQGVVGYGYTF. CDR3 sequence (DNA): TGTGCCAGCAGCGCTACAACACAGGGAGTAGTGGGATACGGCTACACCTTC.

The CDR3 DNA is TGCGCCAGCAGCTCTCAGGGGGGCAACGAGCAGTACTTC. Amino acids: CASSSQGGNEQYF. The rearrangement joins TRBV5-1 to TRBJ2-7; tentatively, D is TRBD1 (7 bases). The ends were cut back, 3 bases at V and 5 bases at J, with 12 bases in the middle. The CDR3 spans 13 residues. CDR1 and CDR2 (germline): SGHRS, YFSETQ.

This chain links TRBV5-1 with TRBJ2-2; TRBD2 matches 8 bases. CDR1 and CDR2 from the germline V gene are SGHRS and YFSETQ. J gave up 4 bases and V 7 bases, and 3 bases lay outside the gene matches. The CDR3 has 13 amino acids. The CDR3 nucleotides read TGCGCCAGCGGAGCGGGAGTCACCGGGGAGCTGTTTTTT. It codes for CASGAGVTGELFF.

V gene TRBV13 combines with J gene TRBJ1-3; D is possibly TRBD1 (5 bases). V lost 1 base and J lost 5, with 15 bases in between. Per the germline V gene, CDR1 is PRHDT and CDR2 is FYEKMQ (reference sequence). The CDR3 loop spans 16 amino acids. DNA for the CDR3: TGTGCCAGCAGCTTAGTAGGTGTGGAGGGACGAAACACCATATATTTT. Its translation: CASSLVGVEGRNTIYF.

For this clone: Other nucleotide sequences in the sample specify the same CDR3. The V and J genes are TRBV6-6 and TRBJ1-5; D unresolved. V was trimmed by 8 bases and J by 0 bases, leaving 5 bases between them. CDR3 size: 12 residues. Germline CDR1 reads MNHNY; CDR2 reads SVGAGI (reference sequence). CDR3 in amino acids: CASGVSNQPQHF. The CDR3 DNA is TGTGCCAGCGGAGTTAGCAATCAGCCCCAGCATTTT.

J is TRBJ2-7 and V is TRBV6-1; 9 positions match TRBD1. The CDR3 is made up of 14 amino acids. Germline trimming cut 6 bases from V and 3 bases from J; bases unmatched to any gene: 6. Germline lookup yields CDR1 MNHNS and CDR2 SASEGT. The CDR3: CASRMGTGYYEQYF. The CDR3 DNA reads as TGTGCCAGCAGGATGGGGACAGGGTACTACGAGCAGTACTTC.

CDR3 nucleotide sequence: TGCAGCGTTTTCCCCTGGGACAGGCGGAACACTGAAGCTTTCTTT. Its translation: CSVFPWDRRNTEAFF. V usage is TRBV29-1 and J usage is TRBJ1-1; 8 nucleotides align to TRBD1. From germline, CDR1 is SQVTM and CDR2 ANQGSEA. V dropped 5 bases and J dropped 1; count of bases not matched to a gene: 9. This CDR3 is 15 amino acids long.

The V and J genes are TRBV18 and TRBJ1-1; D is unresolved. This CDR3 is built from 16 residues. Trimming removed 1 base at V and 3 bases at J, with 15 bases between. Germline CDR1 reads KGHSH; CDR2 reads LQKENI. The CDR3 loop is CASSPLPSFGDTEAFF. The CDR3, as DNA: TGTGCCAGCTCACCACTCCCATCCTTCGGGGACACTGAAGCTTTCTTT.

The CDR3 region has the DNA TGCAGCGTTGGCGGCCGACTAGTCCAAGAGACCCAGTACTTC. Its protein is CSVGGRLVQETQYF. V usage is TRBV29-1 and J usage is TRBJ2-5; possible D gene TRBD2, 6 bases. Trimming stripped 4 bases from V and 1 base from J, with 13 bases between. The CDR3 loop spans 14 amino acids. Germline V lookup: CDR1 SQVTM, CDR2 ANQGSEA.

V and J are TRBV5-1 and TRBJ2-1; no clear D gene. Germline CDR1 is SGHRS and CDR2 is YFSETQ. The CDR3 extends over 11 amino acids. Trimming stripped 4 bases from V and 6 bases from J, with 5 bases between. CDR3 DNA sequence: TGCGCCAGCAGCAGTATCAATGAGCAGTTCTTC. Encoded protein: CASSSINEQFF.

The V and J genes are TRBV2 and TRBJ2-7; 12 nucleotides agree with TRBD1. The CDR3 is 15 residues long. J was trimmed by 3 bases and V by 4 bases; bases with no gene match: 4. Germline values: CDR1 SNHLY, CDR2 FYNNEI. CDR3 coding DNA: TGTGCCAGCAGTGGAGGGACAGGGGGCTTCTACGAGCAGTACTTC. This codes for CASSGGTGGFYEQYF.

This clone was seen once. V and J are TRBV29-1 and TRBJ2-7; the match to TRBD2 covers 10 bases. J lost 6 bases, V lost 7 bases, and 3 bases had no gene match. There are 11 residues in the CDR3. From germline, CDR1 is SQVTM and CDR2 ANQGSEA. The CDR3 is CSARTSGEQYF. CDR3 nucleotide sequence: TGCAGCGCTAGGACTAGCGGCGAGCAGTACTTC.